One sample yielded the 14 T cell receptor beta chains listed below, sequenced in a study of blood T cell repertoires in COVID-19. TCRdb's copy holds only in-frame clones and misses some; the assay was immunoSEQ multiplex PCR. The sample has approximately 270,000 clones; roughly 80% are singletons. The sample consisted of peripheral blood. These receptors were obtained from a person between 65 and 79 years old with COVID-19, enrolled during active disease.

This clone was recorded only once. The rearrangement uses TRBV6-2 or TRBV6-3 and TRBJ2-1, with 7 nucleotides matching TRBD1. Germline CDR1 reads MNHEY; CDR2 reads SVGEGT. The CDR3 runs 16 residues. The V gene end was trimmed by 2 bases and the J gene end by 10 bases; junction bases not matched to a gene: 14. The CDR3 nucleotides are TGTGCCAGCAGTTACCCTCCGGGACAGAGAACAATGGAGCAGTTCTTC. It is translated as CASSYPPGQRTMEQFF.

This chain joins TRBV28 and TRBJ1-2; 8 bases align to TRBD1. Losses at the gene ends were 5 bases for V and 3 bases for J; bases not matched to a gene: 5. The CDR3 is made up of 14 amino acids. Looked up from germline, CDR1 is MDHEN and CDR2 is SYDVKM. CDR3 region: CASSPADRDYGYTF. The CDR3 DNA is TGTGCCAGCAGTCCCGCGGACAGGGACTATGGCTACACCTTC.

The chain employs TRBV7-2 and TRBJ2-1; D not certain. Per germline, CDR1 SGHTA and CDR2 FQGNSA. V was pared by 7 bases and J by 5 bases, with 15 bases between. The CDR3 spans 14 residues. The CDR3 sequence: CASNIVSPHNEQFF. The CDR3 DNA sequence: TGTGCCAGCAATATAGTCTCCCCTCACAATGAGCAGTTCTTC.

The chain uses TRBV29-1 and TRBJ2-5, with D tentatively TRBD2 (7 bases). The CDR3 spans 12 residues. V was pared by 7 bases and J by 5 bases, with 14 bases between. CDR1 is SQVTM and CDR2 is ANQGSEA in the germline V gene. DNA for the CDR3: TGCAGCGCTGGGGGGGCGTATGAGACCCAGTACTTC. This translates into CSAGGAYETQYF.

J is TRBJ1-1 and V is TRBV15; 7 bases match TRBD1. V shed 4 bases, J shed 4 bases, and the junction held 3 bases outside the gene matches. The CDR3 sequence is 13 residues long. Germline V gene data show CDR1 as LNHNV and CDR2 as YYDKDF (reference sequence). CDR3 in DNA: TGTGCCACCAGCACGGACAGGTCCACTGAAGCTTTCTTT. Encoded protein: CATSTDRSTEAFF.

In this sample, this clone turned up a few times. The chain joins TRBV4-3 to TRBJ2-5; 7 bases map to TRBD1. V was clipped by 0 bases and J by 5 bases; unmatched bases: 6. Germline loops: CDR1 LGHNA, CDR2 YSLEER. This CDR3 is 15 amino acids long. CDR3 DNA: TGCGCCAGCAGCCAAGAAGACAGGGCAGGGGAGACCCAGTACTTC. Translated: CASSQEDRAGETQYF.

The rearrangement links TRBV24-1 to TRBJ2-1, with D possibly matching TRBD1 (6 bases). Germline assignment: CDR1 KGHDR and CDR2 SFDVKD. This CDR3 spans 16 amino acids. Deletions cut 4 bases from V and 1 base from J, with 13 bases between. Here the CDR3 reads CATSDKDRSSYNEQFF. Here the CDR3 DNA reads TGTGCCACCAGTGACAAAGACAGGTCTTCCTACAATGAGCAGTTCTTC.

This chain uses TRBV7-2 with TRBJ2-1; tentatively, D is TRBD1 (6 bases). The length of the CDR3 is 15 residues. CDR1 and CDR2 from the germline V gene are SGHTA and FQGNSA. The germline V and J ends were trimmed by 0 bases and 5 bases, with 11 bases remaining between them. For the CDR3, the DNA is TGTGCCAGCAGCTTAGCGCAGGGGTCAAACAATGAGCAGTTCTTC. Translation gives CASSLAQGSNNEQFF.

The chain links TRBV5-3 to TRBJ1-1, with TRBD1 matching over 8 bases. TRBV5-3 is assigned to the ORF class and has an uncertain function. The CDR3 runs 15 residues. V lost 4 bases and J lost 0; bases outside the gene matches: 5. The CDR3: CARSGTGQMNTEAFF. The CDR3 coding sequence is TGTGCCAGAAGCGGGACAGGCCAGATGAACACTGAAGCTTTCTTT.

The V gene is TRBV10-3, the J gene TRBJ2-5; 10 bases fit TRBD1. Germline V gene sequence: CDR1 ENHRY, CDR2 SYGVKD. There are 15 residues in the CDR3. Trimming removed 5 bases from V and 4 bases from J; junction bases left unmatched: 7. CDR3 sequence reads: CAISQSGQGGETQYF. The DNA for the CDR3 is TGTGCCATCAGTCAAAGCGGACAGGGGGGAGAGACCCAGTACTTC.

V is TRBV15 and J is TRBJ1-1; perhaps TRBD1 as D (5 bases). This CDR3 region has 16 residues. Trimming shortened V by 3 bases and J by 4 bases, and 18 bases separated the two germline ends. CDR1 is LNHNV and CDR2 is YYDKDF in the germline V gene (reference sequence). The CDR3 loop is CATSRGVGARGTEAFF. The CDR3 DNA is TGTGCCACCAGCAGGGGCGTCGGGGCGCGGGGCACTGAAGCTTTCTTT.

J is TRBJ2-5 and V is TRBV12-5; maybe TRBD2 (7 bases). CDR3 length equals 14 residues. V lost 6 bases to trimming and J lost 1 base, with 12 bases between them. The germline gives CDR1 LGHNT, CDR2 FRNRAP. The CDR3 DNA follows: TGTGCTAGTGGCCCGGGGGGCAGCCAAGAGACCCAGTACTTC. This gives the protein CASGPGGSQETQYF.

This sequence joins TRBV19 and TRBJ1-4, with TRBD1 matching over 8 bases. CDR3 size: 15 residues. Looked up from germline, CDR1 is LNHDA and CDR2 is SQIVND (reference sequence). J gave up 8 bases and V 3 bases, and 8 bases lay outside the gene matches. CDR3 nucleotide sequence: TGTGCCAGTAGTATCGGACAGGGACGGGAAGAAAAACTGTTTTTT. Encoded protein: CASSIGQGREEKLFF.

The chain combines TRBV12-3 or TRBV12-4 with TRBJ1-4; no reliable D call. CDR3 size: 12 residues. V gave up 3 bases and J gave up 8 bases, with 7 bases separating them. This CDR3 is CASSLLIEKLFF. Here the CDR3 DNA reads TGTGCCAGCAGTTTGTTAATCGAAAAACTGTTTTTT.